This passage covers 12 T cell receptor beta chains from one sample sequenced in a study of prognosis after radiotherapy for stage I lung cancer. Genomic DNA yielded TCR beta CDR3, amplified by two-round multiplex PCR. First-round PCR, the initial amplification, used primers specific to each TRBV and TRBJ gene. TCRdb reprocessed the multiplex PCR reads with MiXCR, giving one entry per CDR3 protein. The table shows 20,000 to 25,000 distinct CDR3 sequences, with roughly 40% occurring only once. This specimen was PBMCs, taken before or after stereotactic body radiation therapy (not recorded which). The receptors stem from a donor aged 50 or older with non-small cell lung cancer.

This clonotype has ten or more counts. This chain connects TRBV5-1 to TRBJ2-3, with 12 bases lining up with TRBD2. Germline assignment: CDR1 SGHRS and CDR2 YFSETQ. Trimming took 4 bases from V and 1 from J; bases not matched to a gene: 4. The CDR3 runs to 16 residues. The CDR3 DNA sequence: TGCGCCAGCAGCGGCGGGACTAGCGGGCGCACAGATACGCAGTATTTT. Translating it yields CASSGGTSGRTDTQYF.

This clonotype was picked up many times. This rearrangement joins TRBV7-9 to TRBJ1-1; D unclear. The germline gives CDR1 SEHNR, CDR2 FQNEAQ (reference sequence). This CDR3 contains 10 residues. V lost 1 base and J lost 9, with 3 bases in between. This CDR3 is CASSLEKAFF. CDR3 coding DNA: TGTGCCAGCAGCTTAGAAAAAGCTTTCTTT.

The rearrangement links TRBV2 to TRBJ1-2; unclear D gene. Germline V CDR1 and CDR2: SNHLY, FYNNEI. The germline V and J ends were trimmed by 3 bases and 4 bases, with 6 bases remaining between them. The CDR3 spans 12 residues. The CDR3 spells CASSDRFYGYTF. In DNA form, the CDR3 reads TGTGCCAGCAGTGACAGGTTCTATGGCTACACCTTC.

By sample fraction, this clonotype is medium-sized. The chain combines TRBV5-1 with TRBJ2-1, with 9 nucleotides matching TRBD1. Trimming cost V 3 bases and J 8 bases; bases outside gene matches: 9. This CDR3 is 15 amino acids long. Germline CDR1 SGHRS, CDR2 YFSETQ. In DNA form, the CDR3 reads TGCGCCAGCAGCTGGTCCCCGGACAGGGGCCATGAGCAGTTCTTC. The encoded protein is CASSWSPDRGHEQFF.

The chain carries TRBV9 and TRBJ2-7; 8 bases line up with TRBD2. The V segment lost 3 bases and the J segment 2 bases; nucleotides outside the gene matches: 10. The CDR3 is 16 amino acids. Germline CDR1 and CDR2: SGDLS and YYNGEE. The CDR3 is CASSGNGTRGTYEQYF. The CDR3 nucleotides read TGTGCCAGCAGCGGAAACGGGACTAGAGGGACCTACGAGCAGTACTTC. Combining the CDR3 with reference TRBV9 and TRBJ2-7 gives the whole variable domain DSGVTQTPKHLITATGQRVTLRCSPRSGDLSVYWYQQSLDQGLQFLIQYYNGEERAKGNILERFSAQQFPDLHSELNLSSLELGDSALYFCASSGNGTRGTYEQYFGPGTRLTVT.

The rearrangement joins TRBV12-3 or TRBV12-4 to TRBJ1-5; 7 bases map to TRBD1. V gave up 5 bases and J gave up 7 bases; unmatched junction bases: 2. The CDR3 length is 12 residues. Written as DNA, the CDR3 is TGTGCCAGCAGTCGACAGGGACAGCCCCAGCATTTT. Amino acids: CASSRQGQPQHF.

This clonotype was recorded many times. V usage is TRBV14 and J usage is TRBJ2-3, with D uncertain. The V end lost 1 base, the J end lost 5 bases, and 10 bases lay between the germline ends. CDR1 is SGHDN, CDR2 FVKESK, per germline. This CDR3 is 14 amino acids long. CDR3 sequence: CASSQATRGDTQYF. Written as DNA, the CDR3 is TGTGCCAGCAGCCAAGCTACCCGCGGAGATACGCAGTATTTT.

The V gene is TRBV6-5, the J gene TRBJ2-3; D might be TRBD2 (6 bases). Per the germline V gene, CDR1 is MNHEY and CDR2 is SVGAGI. The CDR3 is made up of 17 amino acids. Deletions cut 4 bases from V and 7 bases from J, with 24 bases between. CDR3 DNA: TGTGCCAGCAGTTCCCTGCCGGGTCGGGAGCGTGGATATACGCAGTATTTT. Its protein is CASSSLPGRERGYTQYF.

As DNA, the CDR3 is TGTGCCAGCAGTTACTCGATGGCGAGAGGGCCCCGGAGGGGTAACGAGCAGTACTTC. Its translation is CASSYSMARGPRRGNEQYF. V gene TRBV6-6 combines with J gene TRBJ2-7; TRBD2 is a possible D gene (6 bases). With 0 bases removed from V and 5 bases from J, the gap between germline ends came to 26 bases. The CDR3 extends over 19 amino acids. CDR1 and CDR2 (germline): MNHNY, SVGAGI (reference sequence).

This clonotype showed up just a few times. J is TRBJ1-2 and V is TRBV24-1; D possibly corresponds to TRBD1 (5 bases). The CDR3 consists of 17 residues. Trimming took off 4 bases at V and 2 bases at J, with 19 bases between the two ends. Germline V gene sequence: CDR1 KGHDR, CDR2 SFDVKD. CDR3 in amino acids: CATSDETGRGANYGYTF. In DNA, the CDR3 is TGTGCCACCAGTGACGAAACGGGTCGTGGGGCCAACTATGGCTACACCTTC.

The sample holds many counts of this clonotype. The V gene is TRBV18, the J gene TRBJ1-4; tentatively, D is TRBD1 (5 bases). This CDR3 has 15 amino acids. V dropped 4 bases and J dropped 8 bases, with 17 bases sitting between them. Germline V CDR1 and CDR2: KGHSH, LQKENI. For the CDR3, the DNA is TGTGCCAGCTCACTGAGACAGCCCTCGGAGGAAAAACTGTTTTTT. Translation: CASSLRQPSEEKLFF.

This clonotype is categorized as medium-sized. The chain is built from TRBV9 and TRBJ2-7; 13 nucleotides match TRBD2. V was clipped by 3 bases and J by 5 bases; unmatched bases: 5. The CDR3 covers 15 residues. CDR1 and CDR2 (germline): SGDLS, YYNGEE. The CDR3 is CASSGTSGRAHEQYF. The CDR3 region has the DNA TGTGCCAGCAGCGGGACTAGCGGGAGAGCCCACGAGCAGTACTTC.